Each of the 5 T cell receptor beta chains below was sequenced from the same sample in a study of T cell responses to AZD1222 COVID-19 vaccine. Libraries were prepared by immunoSEQ multiplex PCR; TCRdb keeps only in-frame clonotypes and omits some of them. The table includes 140,000 to 150,000 clones, about 92% detected once. Sequencing used peripheral blood, obtained on day 0 of AZD1222 vaccination. The source is an adult in good health.

The gene calls are TRBV10-3 and TRBJ2-1; 8 positions agree with TRBD2. CDR3 length equals 16 residues. The J segment lost 0 bases and the V segment lost 2 bases, leaving 3 bases of the junction unmatched. The V gene's germline CDR1 is ENHRY and CDR2 SYGVKD. CDR3 sequence (DNA): TGTGCCATCAGTGAGGGGGCGGGAGGCTCCTACAATGAGCAGTTCTTC. Protein product: CAISEGAGGSYNEQFF.

This chain links TRBV6-5 with TRBJ1-5; D is undetermined. The length of the CDR3 is 14 residues. V lost 0 bases, J lost 2 bases, and 5 bases lay in between. Germline V CDR1 and CDR2: MNHEY, SVGAGI. For the CDR3, the DNA is TGTGCCAGCAGTTACTCACGGGGCAATCAGCCCCAGCATTTT. It encodes CASSYSRGNQPQHF.

The chain uses TRBV2 and TRBJ1-4; D call uncertain. This CDR3 is 14 amino acids long. Trimming shortened V by 8 bases and J by 6 bases, and 16 bases separated the two germline ends. In germline, CDR1 is SNHLY, CDR2 FYNNEI. CDR3 sequence reads: CASRWGSWDEKLFF. For the CDR3, the DNA is TGTGCCAGCCGGTGGGGTTCGTGGGATGAAAAACTGTTTTTT.

This rearrangement joins TRBV11-3 to TRBJ2-5; 12 bases are shared with TRBD2. CDR3 length: 17 residues. V shed 4 bases and J 1 base; nucleotides not matched to a gene: 7. Germline lookup yields CDR1 SGHNT and CDR2 YENEEA. CDR3: CASSSWTSGTIQETQYF. The DNA of the CDR3 is TGTGCCAGCAGCTCCTGGACTAGCGGGACCATCCAAGAGACCCAGTACTTC.

This chain joins TRBV18 and TRBJ1-3, with a possible D match to TRBD1 (5 bases). This CDR3 has 17 amino acids. V was shortened by 5 bases and J by 0 bases, with 17 bases between the two germline ends. Germline V gene lookup returns CDR1 KGHSH and CDR2 LQKENI. DNA for the CDR3: TGTGCCAGCTCAGCCGGGGTAGGGGCCAGCTCTGGAAACACCATATATTTT. Translating gives CASSAGVGASSGNTIYF. Using reference TRBV18 and TRBJ1-3 for the parts outside the CDR3, the full variable domain is NAGVMQNPRHLVRRRGQEARLRCSPMKGHSHVYWYRQLPEEGLKFMVYLQKENIIDESGMPKERFSAEFPKEGPSILRIQQVVRGDSAAYFCASSAGVGASSGNTIYFGEGSWLTVV.